Below, 8 T cell receptor beta chains from the same sample are listed, as sequenced in a study of early T cells in non-severe SARS-CoV-2 infection. TCRdb independently ran MiXCR on the 5' RACE reads; one entry per CDR3 protein. This sample has about 84,000 distinct CDR3 sequences, with about 12% found just once. The sample consisted of whole blood. These receptors were obtained from an adult who was a healthcare worker with PCR-confirmed SARS-CoV-2 infection or an uninfected control (not recorded which).

This clonotype was counted ten times or more. The gene calls are TRBV5-1 and TRBJ2-3, with TRBD2 identical over 11 bases. V shed 3 bases and J 1 base; nucleotides not matched to a gene: 10. The germline CDR1 and CDR2 sequences are SGHRS and YFSETQ. The length of the CDR3 is 18 residues. This CDR3 reads CASSYGTSGVLRTDTQYF. The CDR3, as DNA: TGCGCCAGCAGCTACGGGACTAGCGGAGTTCTCCGCACAGATACGCAGTATTTT.

Only a few counts were recorded for this clonotype. The chain employs TRBV14 and TRBJ2-3; tentative D call: TRBD2 (5 bases). The V gene lost 4 bases and the J gene lost 0 bases, with 11 bases spanning the gap. Germline V lookup: CDR1 SGHDN, CDR2 FVKESK. The CDR3 runs 15 residues. The DNA for the CDR3 is TGTGCCAGCAGCCTCCTCCGGGGAAGCACAGATACGCAGTATTTT. Protein: CASSLLRGSTDTQYF.

The CDR3 reads CASSLTTDTQYF. In nucleotides, the CDR3 is TGTGCCAGCAGTTTGACCACAGATACGCAGTATTTT. The chain recombines TRBV28 with TRBJ2-3; the D is unclear. Trimming removed 3 bases at V and 2 bases at J, with 3 bases between. Germline CDR1 MDHEN, CDR2 SYDVKM. CDR3 length: 12 amino acids.

The V and J genes are TRBV25-1 and TRBJ2-5, with TRBD2 matching over 8 bases. V lost 0 bases and J lost 1; bases outside the gene matches: 10. The germline V gene encodes CDR1 MGHDK and CDR2 SYGVNS. The CDR3 length is 18 residues. CDR3 residues: CASSEYGTSGRAQETQYF. The DNA for the CDR3 is TGTGCCAGCAGTGAATATGGGACTTCCGGGAGGGCCCAAGAGACCCAGTACTTC.

The chain joins TRBV3-1 to TRBJ1-1; weak D call: TRBD1 (6 bases). CDR1 and CDR2 from the germline V gene are LGHDT and YNNKEL (reference sequence). Between the trimmed V and J ends, which lost 6 bases and 1 base, there was a span of 12 bases. This CDR3 spans 14 amino acids. The CDR3, as DNA: TGTGCCAGCAGGCACAGGGATCCGAACACTGAAGCTTTCTTT. Residues: CASRHRDPNTEAFF. The full variable domain, completed using reference TRBV3-1 and TRBJ1-1, is DTAVSQTPKYLVTQMGNDKSIKCEQNLGHDTMYWYKQDSKKFLKIMFSYNNKELIINETVPNRFSPKSPDKAHLNLHINSLELGDSAVYFCASRHRDPNTEAFFGQGTRLTVV.

This clonotype was detected only a few times. The chain recombines TRBV14 with TRBJ1-1; possibly TRBD1 for D (5 bases). The CDR3 sequence is 14 residues long. Germline V gives CDR1 SGHDN, CDR2 FVKESK. V was pared by 4 bases and J by 5 bases, with 14 bases between. The CDR3 DNA reads TGTGCCAGCAGCCTAGGGGTGGGAAGGACTGAAGCTTTCTTT. It encodes CASSLGVGRTEAFF. The full variable domain, in which reference TRBV14 and TRBJ1-1 provide the parts outside the CDR3, is EAGVTQFPSHSVIEKGQTVTLRCDPISGHDNLYWYRRVMGKEIKFLLHFVKESKQDESGMPNNRFLAERTGGTYSTLKVQPAELEDSGVYFCASSLGVGRTEAFFGQGTRLTVV.

The J gene is TRBJ1-5, the V gene TRBV11-1; D is uncertain. The V end was cut by 2 bases, the J end by 0 bases, with 11 bases between. The CDR3 sequence is 16 residues long. The germline V gene has CDR1 SGHAT and CDR2 FQDESV (reference sequence). The CDR3 sequence is CASSLFLGYSNQPQHF. CDR3 in DNA: TGTGCCAGCAGCTTATTTCTCGGTTATAGCAATCAGCCCCAGCATTTT.

The chain uses TRBV4-1 and TRBJ1-3; D gene ambiguous. Germline values: CDR1 MGHRA, CDR2 YSYEKL. The CDR3 consists of 16 residues. V was trimmed by 1 base and J by 0 bases, leaving 10 bases between them. The CDR3 spells CASSQGSPSSGNTIYF. The CDR3 DNA follows: TGCGCCAGCAGCCAAGGTTCCCCGTCCTCTGGAAACACCATATATTTT.